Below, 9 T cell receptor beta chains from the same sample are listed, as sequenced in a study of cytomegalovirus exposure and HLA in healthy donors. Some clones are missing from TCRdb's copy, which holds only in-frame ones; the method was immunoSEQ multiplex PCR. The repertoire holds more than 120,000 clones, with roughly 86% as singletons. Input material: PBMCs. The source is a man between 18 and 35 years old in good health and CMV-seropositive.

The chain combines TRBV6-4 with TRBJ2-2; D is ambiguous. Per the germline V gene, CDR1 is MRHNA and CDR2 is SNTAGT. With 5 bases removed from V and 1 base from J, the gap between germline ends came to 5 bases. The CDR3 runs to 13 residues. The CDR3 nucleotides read TGTGCCAGCAGTTCAGGGAACACCGGGGAGCTGTTTTTT. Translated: CASSSGNTGELFF.

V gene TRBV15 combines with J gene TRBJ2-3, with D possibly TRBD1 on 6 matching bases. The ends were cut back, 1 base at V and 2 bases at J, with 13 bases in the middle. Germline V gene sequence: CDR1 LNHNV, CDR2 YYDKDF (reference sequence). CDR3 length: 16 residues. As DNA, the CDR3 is TGTGCCACCAGCAGAGTATTACAGGGCCACACAGATACGCAGTATTTT. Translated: CATSRVLQGHTDTQYF.

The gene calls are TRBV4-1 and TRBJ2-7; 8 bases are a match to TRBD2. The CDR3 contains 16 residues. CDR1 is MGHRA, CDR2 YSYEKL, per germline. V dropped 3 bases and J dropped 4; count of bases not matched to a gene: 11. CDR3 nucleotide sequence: TGCGCCAGCAGCCAGGGACCACTAGCGGTTGGGTACGAGCAGTACTTC. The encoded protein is CASSQGPLAVGYEQYF.

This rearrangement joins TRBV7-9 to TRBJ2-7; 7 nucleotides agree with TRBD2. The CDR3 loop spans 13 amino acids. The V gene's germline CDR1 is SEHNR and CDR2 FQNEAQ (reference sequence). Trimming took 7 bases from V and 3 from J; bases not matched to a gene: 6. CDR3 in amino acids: CASTEGGSYEQYF. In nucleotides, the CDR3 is TGTGCCAGCACCGAGGGAGGGAGCTACGAGCAGTACTTC.

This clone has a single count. The CDR3 region has the DNA TGCGCCAGCAGTCTGACAGGAATCTCCTACGAGCAGTACTTC. Protein: CASSLTGISYEQYF. This sequence joins TRBV5-1 and TRBJ2-7; a weak D match, TRBD1 (6 bases). The germline V gene encodes CDR1 SGHRS and CDR2 YFSETQ. Trimming took 5 bases from V and 0 from J, leaving 12 bases between them. CDR3 size: 14 residues.

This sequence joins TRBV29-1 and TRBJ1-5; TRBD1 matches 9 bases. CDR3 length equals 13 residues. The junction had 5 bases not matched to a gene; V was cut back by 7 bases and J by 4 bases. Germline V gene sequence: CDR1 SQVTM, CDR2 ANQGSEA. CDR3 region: CSGGQGKNQPQHF. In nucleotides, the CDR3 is TGCAGCGGGGGACAGGGCAAGAATCAGCCCCAGCATTTT.

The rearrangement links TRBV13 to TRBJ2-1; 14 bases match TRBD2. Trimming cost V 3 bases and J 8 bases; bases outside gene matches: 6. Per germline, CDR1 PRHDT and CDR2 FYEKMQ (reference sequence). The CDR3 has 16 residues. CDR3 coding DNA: TGTGCCAGCAGCTTCCCCCGGACTAGCGGGAGGCATGAGCAGTTCTTC. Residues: CASSFPRTSGRHEQFF.

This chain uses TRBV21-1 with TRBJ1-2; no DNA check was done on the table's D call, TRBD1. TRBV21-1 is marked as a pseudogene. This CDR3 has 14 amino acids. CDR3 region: CASSSQGRSMGYTF. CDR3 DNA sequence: TGTGCCAGCAGCTCACAGGGGCGGTCTATGGGCTACACCTTC.

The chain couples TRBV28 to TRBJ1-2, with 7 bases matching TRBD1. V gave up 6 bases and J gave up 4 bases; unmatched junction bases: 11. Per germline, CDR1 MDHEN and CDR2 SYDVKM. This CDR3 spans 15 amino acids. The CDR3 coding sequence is TGTGCCAGCAGCGACCGAGGGGACAGTATCTATGGCTACACCTTC. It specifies CASSDRGDSIYGYTF.